This T cell receptor beta chain was captured by sequencing in a study of cytomegalovirus exposure and HLA in healthy donors. Donors sampled were nominally healthy, though unrecorded immune exposures were likely. Germline V gene sequence: CDR1 SGDLS, CDR2 YYNGEE. Trimming removed 3 bases from V and 5 bases from J; junction bases left unmatched: 8. The CDR3 runs 14 residues. General observations from the study: As a later analysis revealed, most CMV-associated TCR beta chains appeared HLA-restricted.

In the case of this clone: Its target is not known.

PCR primers comprised 60 Vbeta and 13 Jbeta primers. Generated by immunoSEQ multiplex PCR, the TCRdb table keeps only in-frame clones and is missing some. This sample lists fewer than 100,000 clones; its ten largest clones have 0.5% to 0.65%. The specimen was PBMCs. The chain carries TRBV9 and TRBJ2-7, with TRBD2 matching over 7 bases. The clonotype comes from a man over 45 in good health and CMV-seronegative. For the CDR3, the DNA is TGTGCCAGCAGCGGGAGGCGGGGGAACCACGAGCAGTACTTC. This gives the protein CASSGRRGNHEQYF. Combining the CDR3 with reference TRBV9 and TRBJ2-7 gives the whole variable domain DSGVTQTPKHLITATGQRVTLRCSPRSGDLSVYWYQQSLDQGLQFLIQYYNGEERAKGNILERFSAQQFPDLHSELNLSSLELGDSALYFCASSGRRGNHEQYFGPGTRLTVT.